This is a list of T cell receptor beta chains from one sample in a study of a mutant IDH1 vaccine in newly diagnosed glioma. These receptors have no known antigen. Sequenced by immunoSEQ multiplex PCR; TCRdb stores in-frame clones only, minus some. The sample records roughly 62,000 clones, roughly four fifths being singletons. Sequenced material: PBMCs, taken from a glioma patient whose treatment included an IDH1 peptide vaccine. The receptors were gathered from a woman aged 45-65 years with glioma. CDR3s leave out the opening cysteine and the closing phenylalanine or tryptophan. Each record gives: CDR3 protein, J gene, CDR3 length, V gene.

ASSYRGDEQF | TRBJ2-1 | 10 | TRBV6-5
ASSRGEGMELF | TRBJ1-4 | 11 | TRBV19
ASSLLDTEAF | TRBJ1-1 | 10 | TRBV18
ASSLAQRGEAF | TRBJ1-1 | 11 | TRBV7-8
ASLGDSTYEQY | TRBJ2-7 | 11 | TRBV30
ATAGGHLHGYT | TRBJ1-2 | 11 | TRBV15
ASTEGPNYGYT | TRBJ1-2 | 11 | TRBV9
ASSRTGGNQPQH | TRBJ1-5 | 12 | TRBV4-1
ASSSPSSRTEAF | TRBJ1-1 | 12 | TRBV5-4
ASSSRGGETYEQY | TRBJ2-7 | 13 | TRBV27
ASSGGGGTGELF | TRBJ2-2 | 12 | TRBV7-3
ASSQSSGGISGELF | TRBJ2-2 | 14 | TRBV23-1
ASSEPGQGEADTQY | TRBJ2-3 | 14 | TRBV7-9